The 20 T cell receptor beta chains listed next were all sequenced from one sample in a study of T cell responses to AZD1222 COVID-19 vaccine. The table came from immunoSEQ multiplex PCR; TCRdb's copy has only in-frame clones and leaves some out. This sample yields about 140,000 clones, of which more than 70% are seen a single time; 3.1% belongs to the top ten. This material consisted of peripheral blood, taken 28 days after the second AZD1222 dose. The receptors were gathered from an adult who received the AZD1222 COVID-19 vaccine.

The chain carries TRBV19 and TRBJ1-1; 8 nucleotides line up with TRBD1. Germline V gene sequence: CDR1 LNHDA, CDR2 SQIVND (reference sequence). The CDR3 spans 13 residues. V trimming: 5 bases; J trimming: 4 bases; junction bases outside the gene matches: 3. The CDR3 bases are TGTGCCAGTAGTGGACAGGGTTTCACTGAAGCTTTCTTT. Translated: CASSGQGFTEAFF.

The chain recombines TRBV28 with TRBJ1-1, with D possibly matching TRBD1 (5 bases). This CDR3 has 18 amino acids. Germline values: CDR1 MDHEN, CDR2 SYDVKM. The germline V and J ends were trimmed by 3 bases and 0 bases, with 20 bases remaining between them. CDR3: CASSFPLGAGTMNTEAFF. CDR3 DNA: TGTGCCAGCAGTTTCCCGCTCGGGGCAGGGACTATGAACACTGAAGCTTTCTTT.

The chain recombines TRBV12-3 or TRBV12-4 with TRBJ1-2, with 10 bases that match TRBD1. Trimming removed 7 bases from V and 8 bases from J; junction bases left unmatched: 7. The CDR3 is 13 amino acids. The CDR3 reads CASTSTGGAGYTF. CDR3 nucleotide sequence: TGTGCCAGCACCTCGACAGGGGGCGCGGGCTACACCTTC.

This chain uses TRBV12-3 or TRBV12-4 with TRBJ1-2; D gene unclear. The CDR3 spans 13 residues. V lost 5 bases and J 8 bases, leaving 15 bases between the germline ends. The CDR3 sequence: CASSVDGERGYTF. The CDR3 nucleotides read TGTGCCAGCAGTGTGGACGGGGAGAGGGGCTACACCTTC.

In DNA form, the CDR3 reads TGTGCCAGCAGCCACCCGAAAGGGGCCCATGAGCAGTTCTTC. It translates to CASSHPKGAHEQFF. The chain joins TRBV7-2 to TRBJ2-1; D might be TRBD1 (5 bases). The V and J ends lost 5 bases and 8 bases respectively, with 16 bases between them. CDR1 is SGHTA, CDR2 FQGNSA, per germline. CDR3 length equals 14 residues.

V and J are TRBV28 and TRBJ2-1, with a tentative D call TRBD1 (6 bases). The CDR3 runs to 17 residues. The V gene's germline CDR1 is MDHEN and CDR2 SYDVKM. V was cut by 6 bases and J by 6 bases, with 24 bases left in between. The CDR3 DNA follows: TGTGCCAGCAGACCTGCCGACGGACAGCTCCTTAGCAATGAGCAGTTCTTC. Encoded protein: CASRPADGQLLSNEQFF.

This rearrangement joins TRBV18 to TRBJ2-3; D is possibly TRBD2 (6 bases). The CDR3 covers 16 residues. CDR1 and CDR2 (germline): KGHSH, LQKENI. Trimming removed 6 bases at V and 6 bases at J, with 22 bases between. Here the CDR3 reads CASSPGTRGGIDTQYF. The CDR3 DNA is TGTGCCAGCTCTCCTGGGACGAGGGGAGGCATTGATACGCAGTATTTT.

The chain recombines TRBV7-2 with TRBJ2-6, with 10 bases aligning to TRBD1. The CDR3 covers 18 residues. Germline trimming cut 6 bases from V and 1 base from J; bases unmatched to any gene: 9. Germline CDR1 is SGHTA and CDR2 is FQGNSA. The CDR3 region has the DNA TGTGCCAGCAGTGGGCACCGGGACAGGGGTTCTGGGGCCAACGTCCTGACTTTC. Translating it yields CASSGHRDRGSGANVLTF.

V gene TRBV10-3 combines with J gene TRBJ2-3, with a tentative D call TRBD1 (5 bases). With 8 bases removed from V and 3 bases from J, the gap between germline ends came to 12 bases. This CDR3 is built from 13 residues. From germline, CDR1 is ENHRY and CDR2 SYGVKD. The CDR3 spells CAIEGEGTDTQYF. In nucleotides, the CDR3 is TGTGCCATCGAAGGGGAAGGGACAGATACGCAGTATTTT.

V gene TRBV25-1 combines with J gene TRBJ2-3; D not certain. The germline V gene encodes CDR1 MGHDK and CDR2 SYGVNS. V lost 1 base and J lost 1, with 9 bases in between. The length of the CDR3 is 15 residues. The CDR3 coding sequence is TGTGCCAGCAGTGAATCTGGGCCTGGCACAGATACGCAGTATTTT. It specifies CASSESGPGTDTQYF.

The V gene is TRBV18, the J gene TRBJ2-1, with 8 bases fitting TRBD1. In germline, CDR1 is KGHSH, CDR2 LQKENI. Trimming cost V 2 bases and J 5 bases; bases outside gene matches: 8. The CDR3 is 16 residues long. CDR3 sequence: CASSPDGQGGHNEQFF. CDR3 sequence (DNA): TGTGCCAGCTCACCAGACGGACAGGGAGGTCACAATGAGCAGTTCTTC.

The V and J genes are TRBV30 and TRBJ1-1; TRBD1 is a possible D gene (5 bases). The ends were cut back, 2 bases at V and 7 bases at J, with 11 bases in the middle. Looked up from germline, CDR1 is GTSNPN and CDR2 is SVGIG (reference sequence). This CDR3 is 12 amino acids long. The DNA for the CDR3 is TGTGCCTGGAGTAAAGGGGTGGGTGAAGCTTTCTTT. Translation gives CAWSKGVGEAFF.

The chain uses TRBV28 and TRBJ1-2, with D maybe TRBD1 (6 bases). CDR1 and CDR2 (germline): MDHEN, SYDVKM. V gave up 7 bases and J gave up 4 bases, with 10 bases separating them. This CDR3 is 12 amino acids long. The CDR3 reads CASKLQGYGYTF. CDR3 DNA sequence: TGTGCCAGCAAACTACAGGGCTATGGCTACACCTTC.

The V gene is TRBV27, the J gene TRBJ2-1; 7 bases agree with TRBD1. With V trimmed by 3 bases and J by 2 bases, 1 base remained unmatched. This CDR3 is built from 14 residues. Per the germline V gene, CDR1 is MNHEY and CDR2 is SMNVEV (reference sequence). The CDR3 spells CASSLTGTYNEQFF. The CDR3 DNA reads TGTGCCAGCAGTTTGACAGGGACCTACAATGAGCAGTTCTTC.

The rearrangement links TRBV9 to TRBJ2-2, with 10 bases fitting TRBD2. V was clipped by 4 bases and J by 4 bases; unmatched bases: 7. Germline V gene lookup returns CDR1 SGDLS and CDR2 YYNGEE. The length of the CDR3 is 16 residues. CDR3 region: CASSSSGGVITGELFF. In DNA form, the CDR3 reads TGTGCCAGCAGCTCCAGCGGGGGGGTGATCACCGGGGAGCTGTTTTTT. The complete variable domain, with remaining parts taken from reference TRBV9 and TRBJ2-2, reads DSGVTQTPKHLITATGQRVTLRCSPRSGDLSVYWYQQSLDQGLQFLIQYYNGEERAKGNILERFSAQQFPDLHSELNLSSLELGDSALYFCASSSSGGVITGELFFGEGSRLTVL.

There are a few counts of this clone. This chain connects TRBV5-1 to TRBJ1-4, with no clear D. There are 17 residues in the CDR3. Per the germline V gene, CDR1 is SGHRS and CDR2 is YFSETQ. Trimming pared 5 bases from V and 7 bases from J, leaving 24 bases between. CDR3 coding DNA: TGCGCCAGCAGACGAACGGGCTCAAGTCAACTAAGTGAAAAACTGTTTTTT. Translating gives CASRRTGSSQLSEKLFF.

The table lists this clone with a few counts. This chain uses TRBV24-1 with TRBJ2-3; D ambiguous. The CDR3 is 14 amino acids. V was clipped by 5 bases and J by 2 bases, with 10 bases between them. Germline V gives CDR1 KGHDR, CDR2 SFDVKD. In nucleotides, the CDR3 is TGTGCCACCAGTGGGCGTGGAGCCACAGATACGCAGTATTTT. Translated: CATSGRGATDTQYF.

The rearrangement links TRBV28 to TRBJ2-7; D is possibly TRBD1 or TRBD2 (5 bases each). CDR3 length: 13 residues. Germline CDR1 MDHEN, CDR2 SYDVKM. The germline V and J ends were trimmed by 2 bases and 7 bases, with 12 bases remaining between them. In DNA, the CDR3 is TGTGCCAGCAGTTTAGGGACCCTAGGTGAGCAGTACTTC. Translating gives CASSLGTLGEQYF.

The CDR3 DNA sequence: TGCGCCAGCAGCCAAATGGGGACAGGGCCCTACGAGCAGTACTTC. As protein: CASSQMGTGPYEQYF. This chain joins TRBV4-3 and TRBJ2-7; 9 nucleotides line up with TRBD1. The V segment lost 2 bases and the J segment 2 bases; nucleotides outside the gene matches: 4. This CDR3 region has 15 residues. Germline CDR1 LGHNA, CDR2 YSLEER.

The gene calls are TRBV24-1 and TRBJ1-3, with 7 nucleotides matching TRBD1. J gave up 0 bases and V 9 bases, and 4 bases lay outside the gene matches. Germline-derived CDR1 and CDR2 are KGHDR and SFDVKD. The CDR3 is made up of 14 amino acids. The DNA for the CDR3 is TGTGCCACCCCGACAGGGAGCTCTGGAAACACCATATATTTT. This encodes CATPTGSSGNTIYF.